There are many counts of the clone carrying this T cell receptor (beta chain). No antigen is known for it. V was clipped by 6 bases and J by 9 bases, with 15 bases between them. CDR3 length equals 12 residues. The germline V gene encodes CDR1 DFQATT and CDR2 SNEGSKA (reference sequence). Unique molecular identifiers were in the cDNA, with template-switch universal primer binding. From the 5' RACE reads, TCRdb called clonotypes with MiXCR, one entry per CDR3 protein. The sample records about 150,000 distinct CDR3 sequences, roughly 3.2% being singletons. This sample is drawn from a study of identical twins. Whole-study results and caveats: Cord blood's abundant beta clonotypes had fewer insertions, unlike memory repertoires. Invariant T cells like MAIT and iNKT could partly confound the zero-insertion analyses.

The source material was memory T cells sorted from blood. The rearrangement joins TRBV20-1 to TRBJ2-1, with D maybe TRBD1 (5 bases). This TCR was sampled from a man between 18 and 35 years old in good health. The CDR3 protein is CSAWQGVGEQFF. In nucleotides, the CDR3 is TGCAGTGCCTGGCAGGGCGTCGGTGAGCAGTTCTTC.